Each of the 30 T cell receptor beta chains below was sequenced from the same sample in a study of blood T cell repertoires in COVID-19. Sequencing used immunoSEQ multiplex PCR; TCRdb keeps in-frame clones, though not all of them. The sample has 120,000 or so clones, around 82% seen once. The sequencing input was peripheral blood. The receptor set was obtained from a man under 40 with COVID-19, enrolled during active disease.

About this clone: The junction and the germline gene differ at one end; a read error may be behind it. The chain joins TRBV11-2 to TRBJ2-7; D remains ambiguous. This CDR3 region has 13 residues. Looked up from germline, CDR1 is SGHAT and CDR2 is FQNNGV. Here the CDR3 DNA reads TGTGCCAGCAGCCCCGGTGAGTTTACGTCGGAGAGCTTC. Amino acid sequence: CASSPGEFTSESF.

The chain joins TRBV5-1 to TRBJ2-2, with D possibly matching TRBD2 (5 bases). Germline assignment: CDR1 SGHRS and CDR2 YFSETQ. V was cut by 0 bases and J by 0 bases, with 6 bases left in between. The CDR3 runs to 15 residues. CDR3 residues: CASSLGAANTGELFF. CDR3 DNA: TGCGCCAGCAGCTTGGGAGCGGCGAACACCGGGGAGCTGTTTTTT.

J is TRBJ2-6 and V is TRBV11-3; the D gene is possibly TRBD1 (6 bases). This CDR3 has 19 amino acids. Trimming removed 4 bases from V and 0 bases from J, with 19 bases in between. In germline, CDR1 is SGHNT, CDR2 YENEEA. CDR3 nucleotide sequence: TGTGCCAGCAGCTCCCCCGGGGCAGGGGTAAGCTCTGGGGCCAACGTCCTGACTTTC. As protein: CASSSPGAGVSSGANVLTF.

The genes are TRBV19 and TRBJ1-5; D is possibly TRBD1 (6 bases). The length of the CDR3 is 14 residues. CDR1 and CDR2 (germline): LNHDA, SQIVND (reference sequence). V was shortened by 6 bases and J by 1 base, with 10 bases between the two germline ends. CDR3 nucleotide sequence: TGTGCCAGTAGCCCTAGGGGGAGCAATCAGCCCCAGCATTTT. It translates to CASSPRGSNQPQHF.

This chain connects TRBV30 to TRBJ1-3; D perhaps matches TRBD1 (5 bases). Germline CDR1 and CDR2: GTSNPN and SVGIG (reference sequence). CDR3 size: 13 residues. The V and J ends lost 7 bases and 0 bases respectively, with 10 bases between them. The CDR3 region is CAYDSSSGNTIYF. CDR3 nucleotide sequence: TGTGCCTACGACAGTAGCTCTGGAAACACCATATATTTT.

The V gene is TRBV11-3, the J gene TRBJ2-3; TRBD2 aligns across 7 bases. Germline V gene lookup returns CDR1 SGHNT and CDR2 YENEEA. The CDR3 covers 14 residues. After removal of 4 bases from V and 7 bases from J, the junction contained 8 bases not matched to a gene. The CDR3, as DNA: TGTGCCAGCAGCTCACCTAGCGGAGGAAATACGCAGTATTTT. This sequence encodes CASSSPSGGNTQYF.

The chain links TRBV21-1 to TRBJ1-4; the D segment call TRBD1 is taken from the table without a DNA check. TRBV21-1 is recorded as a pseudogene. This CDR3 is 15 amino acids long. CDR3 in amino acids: CASRTLTGYGEKLFF. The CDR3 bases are TGTGCCAGCAGAACCTTAACAGGGTACGGTGAAAAACTGTTTTTT.

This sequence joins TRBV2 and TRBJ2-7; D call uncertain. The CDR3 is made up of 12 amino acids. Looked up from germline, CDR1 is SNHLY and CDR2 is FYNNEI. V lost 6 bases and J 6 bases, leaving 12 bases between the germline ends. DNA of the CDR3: TGTGCCAGCAGAGCCGGTGTGGTCGAGCAGTACTTC. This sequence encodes CASRAGVVEQYF.

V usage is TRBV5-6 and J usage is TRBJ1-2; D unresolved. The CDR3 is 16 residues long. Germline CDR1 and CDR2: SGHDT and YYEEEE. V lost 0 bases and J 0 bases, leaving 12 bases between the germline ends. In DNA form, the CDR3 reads TGTGCCAGCAGCTTGGGTGCCACACCTTCTAACTATGGCTACACCTTC. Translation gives CASSLGATPSNYGYTF.

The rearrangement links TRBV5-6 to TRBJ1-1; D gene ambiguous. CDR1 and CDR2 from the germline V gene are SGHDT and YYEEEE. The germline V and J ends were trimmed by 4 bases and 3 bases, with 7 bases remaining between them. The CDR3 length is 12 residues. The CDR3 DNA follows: TGTGCCAGCAGCCTCCGGGACACTGAAGCTTTCTTT. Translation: CASSLRDTEAFF.

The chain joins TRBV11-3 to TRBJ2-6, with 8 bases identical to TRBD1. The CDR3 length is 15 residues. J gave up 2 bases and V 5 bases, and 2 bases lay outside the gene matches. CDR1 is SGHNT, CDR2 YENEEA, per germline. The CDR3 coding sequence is TGTGCCAGCAGCGAACAGGGGGCTGGGGCCAACGTCCTGACTTTC. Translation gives CASSEQGAGANVLTF. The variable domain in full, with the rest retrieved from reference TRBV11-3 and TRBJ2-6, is EAGVVQSPRYKIIEKKQPVAFWCNPISGHNTLYWYLQNLGQGPELLIRYENEEAVDDSQLPKDRFSAERLKGVDSTLKIQPAELGDSAVYLCASSEQGAGANVLTFGAGSRLTVL.

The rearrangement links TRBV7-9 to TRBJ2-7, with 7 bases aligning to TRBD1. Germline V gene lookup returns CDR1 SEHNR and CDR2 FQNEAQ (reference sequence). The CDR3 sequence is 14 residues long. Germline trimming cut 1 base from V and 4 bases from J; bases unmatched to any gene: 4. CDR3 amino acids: CASSLGDSAYEQYF. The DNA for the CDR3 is TGTGCCAGCAGCTTAGGGGACAGCGCATACGAGCAGTACTTC.

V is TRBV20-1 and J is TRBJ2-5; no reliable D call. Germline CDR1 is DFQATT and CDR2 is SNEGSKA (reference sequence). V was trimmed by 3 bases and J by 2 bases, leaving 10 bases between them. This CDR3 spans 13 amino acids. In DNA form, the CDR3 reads TGCAGTGCTAGTGCCCCTTCTCAAGAGACCCAGTACTTC. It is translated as CSASAPSQETQYF.

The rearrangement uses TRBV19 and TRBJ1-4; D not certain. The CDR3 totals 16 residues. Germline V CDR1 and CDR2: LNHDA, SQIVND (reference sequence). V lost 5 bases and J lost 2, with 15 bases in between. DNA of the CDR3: TGTGCCAGTAGTCTCCAGACACTGACGACTAATGAAAAACTGTTTTTT. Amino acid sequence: CASSLQTLTTNEKLFF. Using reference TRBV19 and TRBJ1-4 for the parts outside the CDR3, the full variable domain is DGGITQSPKYLFRKEGQNVTLSCEQNLNHDAMYWYRQDPGQGLRLIYYSQIVNDFQKGDIAEGYSVSREKKESFPLTVTSAQKNPTAFYLCASSLQTLTTNEKLFFGSGTQLSVL.

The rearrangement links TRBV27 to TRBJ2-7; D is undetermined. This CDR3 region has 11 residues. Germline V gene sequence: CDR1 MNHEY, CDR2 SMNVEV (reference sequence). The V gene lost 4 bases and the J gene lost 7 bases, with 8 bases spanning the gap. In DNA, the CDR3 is TGTGCCAGCAGTTGGAGAGGAGAGCAGTACTTC. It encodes CASSWRGEQYF.

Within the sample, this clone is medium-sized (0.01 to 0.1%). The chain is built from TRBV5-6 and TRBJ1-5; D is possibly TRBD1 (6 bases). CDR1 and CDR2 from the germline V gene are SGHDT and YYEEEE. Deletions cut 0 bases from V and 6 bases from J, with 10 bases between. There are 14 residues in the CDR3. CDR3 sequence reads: CASSLANRVQPQHF. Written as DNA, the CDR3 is TGTGCCAGCAGCTTGGCCAACAGGGTTCAGCCCCAGCATTTT.

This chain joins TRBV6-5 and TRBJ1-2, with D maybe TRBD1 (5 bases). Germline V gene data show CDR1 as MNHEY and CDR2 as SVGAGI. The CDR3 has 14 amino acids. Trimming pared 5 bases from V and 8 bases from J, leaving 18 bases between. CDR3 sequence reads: CASSRKAAGRGYTF. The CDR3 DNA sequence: TGTGCCAGCAGTCGTAAAGCGGCGGGGCGAGGCTACACCTTC.

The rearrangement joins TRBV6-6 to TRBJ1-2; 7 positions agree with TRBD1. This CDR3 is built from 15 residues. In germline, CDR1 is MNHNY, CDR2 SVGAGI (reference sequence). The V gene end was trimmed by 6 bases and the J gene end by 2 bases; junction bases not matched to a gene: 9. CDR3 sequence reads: CASSSQGWENYGYTF. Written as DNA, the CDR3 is TGTGCCAGCAGCTCACAGGGGTGGGAGAACTATGGCTACACCTTC.

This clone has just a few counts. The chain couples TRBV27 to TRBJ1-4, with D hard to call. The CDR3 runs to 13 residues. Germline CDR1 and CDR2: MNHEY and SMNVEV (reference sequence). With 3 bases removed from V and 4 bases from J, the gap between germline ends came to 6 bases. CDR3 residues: CASSLSRNEKLFF. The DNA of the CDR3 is TGTGCCAGCAGTTTGTCCCGTAATGAAAAACTGTTTTTT.

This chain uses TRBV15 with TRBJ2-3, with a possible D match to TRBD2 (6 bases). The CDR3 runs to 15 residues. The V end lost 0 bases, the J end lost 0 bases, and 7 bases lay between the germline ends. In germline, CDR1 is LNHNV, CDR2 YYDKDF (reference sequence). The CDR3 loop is CATSREGLSTDTQYF. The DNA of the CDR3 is TGTGCCACCAGCAGAGAGGGACTGAGCACAGATACGCAGTATTTT.

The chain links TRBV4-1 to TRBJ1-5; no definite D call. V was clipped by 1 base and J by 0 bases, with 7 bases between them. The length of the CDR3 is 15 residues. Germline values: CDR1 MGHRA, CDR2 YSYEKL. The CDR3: CASSQAGYSNQPQHF. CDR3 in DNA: TGCGCCAGCAGCCAAGCCGGTTATAGCAATCAGCCCCAGCATTTT.

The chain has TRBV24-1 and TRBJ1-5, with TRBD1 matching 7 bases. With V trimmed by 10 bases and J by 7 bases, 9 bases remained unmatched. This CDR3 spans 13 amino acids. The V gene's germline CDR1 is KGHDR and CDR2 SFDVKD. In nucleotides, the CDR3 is TGTGCCACGCAGACAGGGCTTGGGCAGCCCCAGCATTTT. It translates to CATQTGLGQPQHF.

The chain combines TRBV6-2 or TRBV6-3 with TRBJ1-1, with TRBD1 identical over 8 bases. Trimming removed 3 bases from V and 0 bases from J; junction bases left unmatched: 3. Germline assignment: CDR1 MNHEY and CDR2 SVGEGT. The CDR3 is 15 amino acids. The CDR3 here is CASSYGTGLNTEAFF. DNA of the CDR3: TGTGCCAGCAGTTATGGGACAGGCTTGAACACTGAAGCTTTCTTT.

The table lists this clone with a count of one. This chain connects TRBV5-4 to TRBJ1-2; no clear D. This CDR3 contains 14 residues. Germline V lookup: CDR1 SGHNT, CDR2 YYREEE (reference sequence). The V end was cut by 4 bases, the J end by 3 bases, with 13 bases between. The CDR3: CASSPAGRHYGYTF. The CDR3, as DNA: TGTGCCAGCAGCCCGGCGGGGAGGCACTATGGCTACACCTTC.

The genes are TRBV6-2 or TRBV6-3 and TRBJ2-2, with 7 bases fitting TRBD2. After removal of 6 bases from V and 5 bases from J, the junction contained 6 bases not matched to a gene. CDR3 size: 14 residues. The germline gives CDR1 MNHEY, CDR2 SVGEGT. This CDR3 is CASSGGGETGELFF. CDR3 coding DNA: TGTGCCAGCAGCGGCGGGGGAGAGACCGGGGAGCTGTTTTTT.

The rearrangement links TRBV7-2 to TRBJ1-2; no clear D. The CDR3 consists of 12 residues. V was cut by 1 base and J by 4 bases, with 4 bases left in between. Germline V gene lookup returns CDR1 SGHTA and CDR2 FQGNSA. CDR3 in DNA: TGTGCCAGCAGCTTAGACACCTATGGCTACACCTTC. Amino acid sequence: CASSLDTYGYTF. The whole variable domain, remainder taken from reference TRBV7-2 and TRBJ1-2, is GAGVSQSPSNKVTEKGKDVELRCDPISGHTALYWYRQSLGQGLEFLIYFQGNSAPDKSGLPSDRFSAERTGGSVSTLTIQRTQQEDSAVYLCASSLDTYGYTFGSGTRLTVV.

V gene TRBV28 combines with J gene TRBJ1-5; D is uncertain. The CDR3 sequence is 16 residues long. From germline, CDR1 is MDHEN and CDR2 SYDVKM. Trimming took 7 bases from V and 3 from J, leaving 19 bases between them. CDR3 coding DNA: TGTGCCAGCACCTCTGGCGGAGCGGGGATCAATCAGCCCCAGCATTTT. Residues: CASTSGGAGINQPQHF.

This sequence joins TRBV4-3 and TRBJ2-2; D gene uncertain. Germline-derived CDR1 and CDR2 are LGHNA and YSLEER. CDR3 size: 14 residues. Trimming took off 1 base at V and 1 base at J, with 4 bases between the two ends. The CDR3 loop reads CASSQAGNTGELFF. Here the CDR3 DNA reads TGCGCCAGCAGCCAAGCGGGGAACACCGGGGAGCTGTTTTTT.

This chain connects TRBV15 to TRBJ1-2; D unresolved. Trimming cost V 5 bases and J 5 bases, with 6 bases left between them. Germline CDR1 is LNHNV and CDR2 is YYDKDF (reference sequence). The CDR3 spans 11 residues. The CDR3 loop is CATSGGYGYTF. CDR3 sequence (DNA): TGTGCCACCAGCGGCGGGTATGGCTACACCTTC. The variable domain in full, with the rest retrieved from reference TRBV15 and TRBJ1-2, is DAMVIQNPRYQVTQFGKPVTLSCSQTLNHNVMYWYQQKSSQAPKLLFHYYDKDFNNEADTPDNFQSRRPNTSFCFLDIRSPGLGDTAMYLCATSGGYGYTFGSGTRLTVV.

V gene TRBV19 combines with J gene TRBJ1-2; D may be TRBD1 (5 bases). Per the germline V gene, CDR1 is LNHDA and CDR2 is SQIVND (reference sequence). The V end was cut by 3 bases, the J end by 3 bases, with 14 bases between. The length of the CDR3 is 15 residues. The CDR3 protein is CASSIPMGDYYGYTF. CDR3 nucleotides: TGTGCCAGTAGTATCCCGATGGGGGACTACTATGGCTACACCTTC. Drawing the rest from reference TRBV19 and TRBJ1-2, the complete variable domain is DGGITQSPKYLFRKEGQNVTLSCEQNLNHDAMYWYRQDPGQGLRLIYYSQIVNDFQKGDIAEGYSVSREKKESFPLTVTSAQKNPTAFYLCASSIPMGDYYGYTFGSGTRLTVV.